One sample yielded the 2 T cell receptor beta chains listed below, sequenced in a study of CD8 T cells in Susac syndrome. Random hexamers served to reverse transcribe roughly 0.5 to 1 ug RNA. TCRdb reprocessed the immunoSEQ multiplex PCR reads with MiXCR, giving one entry per CDR3 protein. The data show some 260,000 distinct CDR3 sequences, with around 84% seen just once and 0.095% to 0.14% held by the top ten. What was sequenced was CD8+ T cells from PBMCs. The source of these receptors is a human donor with multiple sclerosis.

The chain couples TRBV9 to TRBJ2-2; a weak D match, TRBD1 (5 bases). This CDR3 has 15 amino acids. Germline V gene data show CDR1 as SGDLS and CDR2 as YYNGEE. Between the trimmed V and J ends, which lost 0 bases and 3 bases, there was a span of 9 bases. For the CDR3, the DNA is TGTGCCAGCAGCGTAGTTGACAGTTACACCGGGGAGCTGTTTTTT. Encoded protein: CASSVVDSYTGELFF.

The rearrangement links TRBV2 to TRBJ2-7; TRBD1 aligns across 7 bases. The CDR3 is made up of 14 amino acids. The junction had 9 bases not matched to a gene; V was cut back by 8 bases and J by 2 bases. Germline V CDR1 and CDR2: SNHLY, FYNNEI. CDR3 in amino acids: CASDPGTETYEQYF. In nucleotides, the CDR3 is TGTGCCAGCGATCCCGGGACAGAGACCTACGAGCAGTACTTC.